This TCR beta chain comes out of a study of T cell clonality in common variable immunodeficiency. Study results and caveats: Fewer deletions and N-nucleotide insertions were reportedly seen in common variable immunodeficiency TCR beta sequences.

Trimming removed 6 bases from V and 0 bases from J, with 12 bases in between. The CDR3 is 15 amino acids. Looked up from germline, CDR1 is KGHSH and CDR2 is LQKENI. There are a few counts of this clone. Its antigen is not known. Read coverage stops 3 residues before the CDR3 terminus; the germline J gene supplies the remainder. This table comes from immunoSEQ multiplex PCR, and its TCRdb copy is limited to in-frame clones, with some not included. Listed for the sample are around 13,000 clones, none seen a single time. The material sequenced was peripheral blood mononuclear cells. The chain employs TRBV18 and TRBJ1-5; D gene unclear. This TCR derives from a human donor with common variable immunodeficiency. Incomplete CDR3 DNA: TGTGCCAGCTCCCACCGTAGCCATAGCAATCAGCCC. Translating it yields CASSHRSHSNQP. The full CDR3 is CASSHRSHSNQPQHF.